What follows describes a single T cell receptor (beta chain). This sample is drawn from a study of blood T cell repertoires in COVID-19. Overall study: Acute and convalescent COVID-19 specimens originated in the United States, Italy and Spain. T cells, B-cell-depleted T cells, or PBMCs provided the cDNA or gDNA that served as material.

Original data processing: Amplification from reference gene primers served as the basis for estimated nucleated cell counts. The data were produced by immunoSEQ multiplex PCR, yet TCRdb's version contains in-frame clones alone and is incomplete. That table supplies the V and J calls and clone size; D and trimming were determined from the DNA. Here the sample spans around 170,000 clones, more than 85% being singletons. Per the germline V gene, CDR1 is MRHNA and CDR2 is SNTAGT. This CDR3 comprises 13 residues. V shed 5 bases, J shed 3 bases, and the junction held 3 bases outside the gene matches. This receptor was obtained from a woman in her 30s with active or convalescent COVID-19. J is TRBJ1-2 and V is TRBV6-4; 7 nucleotides agree with TRBD1. Sequencing was performed on peripheral blood. The CDR3 loop reads CASSPGTDYGYTF. CDR3 nucleotides: TGTGCCAGCAGTCCAGGGACAGACTATGGCTACACCTTC.